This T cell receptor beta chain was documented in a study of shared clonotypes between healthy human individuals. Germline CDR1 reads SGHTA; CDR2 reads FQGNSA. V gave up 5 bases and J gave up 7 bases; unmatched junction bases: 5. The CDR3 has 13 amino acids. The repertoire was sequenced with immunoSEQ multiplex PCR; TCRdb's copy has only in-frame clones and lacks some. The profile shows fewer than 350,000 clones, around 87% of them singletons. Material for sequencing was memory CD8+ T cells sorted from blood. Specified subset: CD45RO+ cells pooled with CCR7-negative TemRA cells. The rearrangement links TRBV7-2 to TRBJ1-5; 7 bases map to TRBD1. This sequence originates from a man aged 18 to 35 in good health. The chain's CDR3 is CASSVRGQQPQHF. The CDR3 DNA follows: TGTGCCAGCAGCGTAAGGGGGCAACAGCCCCAGCATTTT.